This T cell receptor beta chain was captured in a study of early T cells in non-severe SARS-CoV-2 infection. This clonotype was seen more than once but under ten times. A read error may account for a junction end that differs from germline. This CDR3 is 17 amino acids long. The germline CDR1 and CDR2 sequences are ENHRY and SYGVKD. A single record per CDR3 protein comes from TCRdb applying MiXCR to the 5' RACE reads. The sample lists roughly 75,000 distinct CDR3 sequences; around 12% were seen once. The sequencing sample was made of whole blood. This sequence joins TRBV10-3 and TRBJ1-1; D possibly corresponds to TRBD1 (6 bases). This TCR derives from an adult who was a healthcare worker with PCR-confirmed SARS-CoV-2 infection or an uninfected control (not recorded which). The CDR3 is CAISELDRRKVYTEAFF. CDR3 DNA: TGTGCCATCAGCGAGTTAGACAGGCGTAAAGTTTACACTGAAGCTTTCTTT.